The T cell receptor (beta chain) under discussion was sequenced for a study of Ad26.COV2.S vaccination and SARS-CoV-2 variants. Study at large: Ad26.COV2.S, an intramuscular injection, was given once or twice 56 days apart.

Turning to this clone: The antigen is not known.

Study-wide results and limits: Vaccinees and placebo recipients showed similar non-spike TCR breadth.

This CDR3 contains 16 residues. Germline V gives CDR1 MDHEN, CDR2 SYDVKM. The V and J ends lost 4 bases and 2 bases, in that order; junction bases with no gene match: 7. As to treatment: 19 received Ad26.COV2.S at low or high dose, single or two shots; about 5 received placebo; per-sample allocation not given. The samples date from day 63 after the first vaccine or placebo injection. A Boston donor was an adult aged 18-55 years. Here immunoSEQ multiplex PCR was the method, and the copy in TCRdb shows in-frame clones only, minus some. Counted here are around 300,000 clones, around 88% occurring once; the ten biggest clones make up roughly a tenth.

The starting material was peripheral blood, obtained in a trial of Ad26.COV2.S vaccine versus placebo. This sequence originates from a person aged 18-65 years who received the Ad26.COV2.S COVID-19 vaccine or a placebo. This chain uses TRBV28 with TRBJ2-3, with 9 bases identical to TRBD1. CDR3 nucleotides: TGTGCCAGCAGTTCCTCGGGACAGGGCTTCACAGATACGCAGTATTTT. It specifies CASSSSGQGFTDTQYF.